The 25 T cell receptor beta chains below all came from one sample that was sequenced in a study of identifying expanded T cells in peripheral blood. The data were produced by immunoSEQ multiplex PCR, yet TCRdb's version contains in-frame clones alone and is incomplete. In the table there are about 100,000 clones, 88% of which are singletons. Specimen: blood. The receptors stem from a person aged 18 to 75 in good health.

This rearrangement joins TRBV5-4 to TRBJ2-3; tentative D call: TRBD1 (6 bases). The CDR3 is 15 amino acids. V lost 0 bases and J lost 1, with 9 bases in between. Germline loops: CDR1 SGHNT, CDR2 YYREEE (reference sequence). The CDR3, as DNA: TGTGCCAGCAGCTTGGAAGGACAGCGCACAGATACGCAGTATTTT. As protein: CASSLEGQRTDTQYF.

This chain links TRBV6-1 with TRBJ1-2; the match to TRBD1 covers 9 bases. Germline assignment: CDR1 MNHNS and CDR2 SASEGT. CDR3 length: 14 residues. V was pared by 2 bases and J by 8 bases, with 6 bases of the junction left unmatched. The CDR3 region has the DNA TGTGCCAGCAGTGAACGCTACAGGGGGCTCGGCTACACCTTC. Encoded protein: CASSERYRGLGYTF.

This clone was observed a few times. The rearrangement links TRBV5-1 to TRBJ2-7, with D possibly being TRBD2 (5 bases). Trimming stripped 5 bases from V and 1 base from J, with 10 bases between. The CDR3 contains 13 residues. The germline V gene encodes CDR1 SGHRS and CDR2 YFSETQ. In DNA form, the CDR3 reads TGCGCCAGCAGGGCGGGCGCATCCTACGAGCAGTACTTC. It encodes CASRAGASYEQYF.

The CDR3 spells CASSSSQGAYNSPLHF. The CDR3 DNA is TGTGCCAGTAGTTCCTCCCAGGGGGCCTATAATTCACCCCTCCACTTT. V gene TRBV19 combines with J gene TRBJ1-6; 7 bases map to TRBD1. The CDR3 is 16 amino acids. Germline assignment: CDR1 LNHDA and CDR2 SQIVND (reference sequence). The V segment lost 5 bases and the J segment 2 bases; nucleotides outside the gene matches: 6.

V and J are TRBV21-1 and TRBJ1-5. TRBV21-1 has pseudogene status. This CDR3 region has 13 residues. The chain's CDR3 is CASPFGPNQPQHF. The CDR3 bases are TGTGCCAGCCCCTTCGGGCCAAATCAGCCCCAGCATTTT.

Here the CDR3 DNA reads TGCGCCAGCAGCCAAGATCTACTAGCGGCGAGCCCTTACGCCGGGGAGCTGTTTTTT. Amino acid sequence: CASSQDLLAASPYAGELFF. The J gene is TRBJ2-2, the V gene TRBV4-3; 8 bases align to TRBD2. Looked up from germline, CDR1 is LGHNA and CDR2 is YSLEER. V shed 0 bases, J shed 6 bases, and the junction held 15 bases outside the gene matches. The CDR3 totals 19 residues.

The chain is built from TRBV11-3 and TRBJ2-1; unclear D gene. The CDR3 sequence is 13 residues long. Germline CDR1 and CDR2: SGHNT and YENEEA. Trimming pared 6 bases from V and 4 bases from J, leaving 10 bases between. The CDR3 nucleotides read TGTGCCAGCAGTCAGAGCCGATACAATGAGCAGTTCTTC. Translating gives CASSQSRYNEQFF.

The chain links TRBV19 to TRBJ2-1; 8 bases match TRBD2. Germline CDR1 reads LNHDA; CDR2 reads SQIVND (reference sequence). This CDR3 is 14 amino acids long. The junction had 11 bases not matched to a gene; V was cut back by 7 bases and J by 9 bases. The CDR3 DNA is TGTGCCAGTATTGGGGCAGAGCGGGGGAGTGAGCAGTTCTTC. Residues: CASIGAERGSEQFF.

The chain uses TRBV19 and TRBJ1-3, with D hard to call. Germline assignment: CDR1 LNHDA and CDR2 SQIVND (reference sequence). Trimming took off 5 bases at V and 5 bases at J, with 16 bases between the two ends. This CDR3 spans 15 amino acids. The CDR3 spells CASSVVPETRNTIYF. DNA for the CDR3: TGTGCCAGTAGTGTCGTTCCCGAAACTCGAAACACCATATATTTT.

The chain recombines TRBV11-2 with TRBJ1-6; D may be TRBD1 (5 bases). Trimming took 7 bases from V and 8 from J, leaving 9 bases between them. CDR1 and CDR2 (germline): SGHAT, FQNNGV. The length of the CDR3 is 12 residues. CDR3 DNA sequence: TGTGCCAGCACCGCACAGGATTCACCCCTCCACTTT. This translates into CASTAQDSPLHF.

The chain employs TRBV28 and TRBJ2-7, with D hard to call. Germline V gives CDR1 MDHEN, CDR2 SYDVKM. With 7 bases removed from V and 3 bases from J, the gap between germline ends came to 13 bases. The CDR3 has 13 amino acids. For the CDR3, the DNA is TGTGCCAGCACCAGCCCTAAACTCTACGAGCAGTACTTC. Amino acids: CASTSPKLYEQYF. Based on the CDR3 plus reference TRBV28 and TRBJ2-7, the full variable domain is DVKVTQSSRYLVKRTGEKVFLECVQDMDHENMFWYRQDPGLGLRLIYFSYDVKMKEKGDIPEGYSVSREKKERFSLILESASTNQTSMYLCASTSPKLYEQYFGPGTRLTVT.

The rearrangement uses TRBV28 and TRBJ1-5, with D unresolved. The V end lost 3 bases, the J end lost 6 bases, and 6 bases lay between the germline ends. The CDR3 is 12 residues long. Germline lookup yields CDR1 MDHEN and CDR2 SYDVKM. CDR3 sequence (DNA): TGTGCCAGCAGTTTGTTGATTCAGCCCCAGCATTTT. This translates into CASSLLIQPQHF.

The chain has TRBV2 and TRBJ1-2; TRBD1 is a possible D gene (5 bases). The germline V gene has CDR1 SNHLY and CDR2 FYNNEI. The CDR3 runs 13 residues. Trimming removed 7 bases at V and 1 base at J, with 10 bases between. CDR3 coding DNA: TGTGCCAGCATCCAGAGGGGTAACTATGGCTACACCTTC. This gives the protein CASIQRGNYGYTF.

The CDR3 region has the DNA TGTGCCAGCTCACCACCTTGGGAGAGGTACACTGAAGCTTTCTTT. Amino acid sequence: CASSPPWERYTEAFF. The chain couples TRBV18 to TRBJ1-1, with unresolved D. The CDR3 consists of 15 residues. Per germline, CDR1 KGHSH and CDR2 LQKENI. The germline V and J ends were trimmed by 0 bases and 3 bases, with 11 bases remaining between them.

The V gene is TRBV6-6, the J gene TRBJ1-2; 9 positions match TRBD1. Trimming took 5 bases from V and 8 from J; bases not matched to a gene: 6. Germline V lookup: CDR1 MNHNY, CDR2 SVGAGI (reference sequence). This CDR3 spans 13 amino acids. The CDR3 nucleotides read TGTGCCAGCAGTAGCACAGGGGGCCGGGGCTACACCTTC. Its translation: CASSSTGGRGYTF.

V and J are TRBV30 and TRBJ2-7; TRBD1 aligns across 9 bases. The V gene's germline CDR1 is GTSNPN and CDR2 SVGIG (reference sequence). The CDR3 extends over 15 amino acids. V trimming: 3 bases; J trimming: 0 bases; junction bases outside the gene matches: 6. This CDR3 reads CAWRATGGASYEQYF. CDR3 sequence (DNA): TGTGCCTGGAGAGCTACAGGGGGCGCCTCCTACGAGCAGTACTTC.

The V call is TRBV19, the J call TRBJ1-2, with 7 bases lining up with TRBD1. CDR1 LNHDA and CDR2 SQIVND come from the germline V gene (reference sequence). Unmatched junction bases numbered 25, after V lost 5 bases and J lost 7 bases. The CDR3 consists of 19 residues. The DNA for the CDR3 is TGTGCCAGTAGTTTGGACAGGACTAACCTCAGGAGAGGGAGTGGTGGCTACACCTTC. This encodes CASSLDRTNLRRGSGGYTF. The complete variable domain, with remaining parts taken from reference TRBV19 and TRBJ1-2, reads DGGITQSPKYLFRKEGQNVTLSCEQNLNHDAMYWYRQDPGQGLRLIYYSQIVNDFQKGDIAEGYSVSREKKESFPLTVTSAQKNPTAFYLCASSLDRTNLRRGSGGYTFGSGTRLTVV.

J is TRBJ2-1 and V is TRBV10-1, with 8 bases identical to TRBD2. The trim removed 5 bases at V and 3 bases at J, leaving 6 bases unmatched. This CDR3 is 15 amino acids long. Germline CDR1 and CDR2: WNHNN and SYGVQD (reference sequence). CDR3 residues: CASSPREGYYNEQFF. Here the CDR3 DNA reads TGCGCCAGCAGTCCTCGGGAGGGGTACTACAATGAGCAGTTCTTC.

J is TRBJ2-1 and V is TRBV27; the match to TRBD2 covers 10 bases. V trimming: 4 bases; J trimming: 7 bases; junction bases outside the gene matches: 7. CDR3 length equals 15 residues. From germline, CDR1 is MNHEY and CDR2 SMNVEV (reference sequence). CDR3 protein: CASSYQRGGSNEQFF. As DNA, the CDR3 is TGTGCCAGCAGTTATCAGCGGGGGGGCTCAAATGAGCAGTTCTTC.

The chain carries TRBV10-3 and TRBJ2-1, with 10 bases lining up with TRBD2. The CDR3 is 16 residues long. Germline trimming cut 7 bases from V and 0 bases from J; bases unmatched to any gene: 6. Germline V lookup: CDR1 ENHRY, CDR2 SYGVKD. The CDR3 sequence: CAITGLAASSYNEQFF. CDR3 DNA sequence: TGTGCCATCACCGGACTAGCGGCAAGCTCCTACAATGAGCAGTTCTTC.

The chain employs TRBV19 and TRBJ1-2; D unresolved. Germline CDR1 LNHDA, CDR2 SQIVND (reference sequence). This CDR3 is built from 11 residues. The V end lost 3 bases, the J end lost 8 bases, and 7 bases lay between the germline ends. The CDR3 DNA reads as TGTGCCAGTAGTATCTTCGGAGGCTACACCTTC. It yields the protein CASSIFGGYTF.

CDR3 amino acids: CASSLTAGETQYF. DNA of the CDR3: TGTGCCAGCAGCTTAACAGCAGGAGAGACCCAGTACTTC. The V call is TRBV7-3, the J call TRBJ2-5; D unresolved. Trimming stripped 0 bases from V and 4 bases from J, with 6 bases between. This CDR3 is built from 13 residues. Looked up from germline, CDR1 is SGHTA and CDR2 is FQGTGA.

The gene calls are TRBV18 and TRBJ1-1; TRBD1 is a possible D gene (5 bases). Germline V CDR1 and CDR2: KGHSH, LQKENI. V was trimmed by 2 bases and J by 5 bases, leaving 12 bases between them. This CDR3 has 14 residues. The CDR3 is CASSPGAGRTEAFF. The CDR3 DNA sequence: TGTGCCAGCTCACCAGGCGCAGGGAGGACTGAAGCTTTCTTT.

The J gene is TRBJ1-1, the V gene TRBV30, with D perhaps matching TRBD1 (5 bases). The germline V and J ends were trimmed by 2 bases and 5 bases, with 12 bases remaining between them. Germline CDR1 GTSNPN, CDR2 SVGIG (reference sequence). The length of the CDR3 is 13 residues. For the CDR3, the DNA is TGTGCCTGGAGTACGGCCGGGGGGACTGAAGCTTTCTTT. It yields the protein CAWSTAGGTEAFF. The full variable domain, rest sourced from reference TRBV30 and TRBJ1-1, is SQTIHQWPATLVQPVGSPLSLECTVEGTSNPNLYWYRQAAGRGLQLLFYSVGIGQISSEVPQNLSASRPQDRQFILSSKKLLLSDSGFYLCAWSTAGGTEAFFGQGTRLTVV.

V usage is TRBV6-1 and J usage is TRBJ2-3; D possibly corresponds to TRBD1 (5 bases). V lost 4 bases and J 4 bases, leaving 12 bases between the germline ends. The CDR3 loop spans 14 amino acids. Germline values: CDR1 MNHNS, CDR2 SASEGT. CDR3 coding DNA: TGTGCCAGCAGTGCCAACAGGTTCTCAGATACGCAGTATTTT. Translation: CASSANRFSDTQYF.